One sample yielded the 12 T cell receptor beta chains listed below, sequenced in a study of spatial heterogeneity in lung cancer. Study-wide results and limits: Expanded alpha and beta TCR counts within tumors tracked tumor mutation counts.

The antigens of these receptors remain unknown. Stated time point: sample taken at primary tumor resection. In TCRdb, the 5' RACE reads were re-called with MiXCR into one record per CDR3 protein. The sample lists approximately 26,000 distinct CDR3 sequences, over 7.5% occurring once. The sample was lung tumor tissue, taken at surgery. These receptors came from a male donor with early-stage non-small cell lung cancer.

This clonotype was observed many times. V is TRBV11-2 and J is TRBJ1-2; unclear D gene. The length of the CDR3 is 14 residues. The V end lost 3 bases, the J end lost 4 bases, and 12 bases lay between the germline ends. In germline, CDR1 is SGHAT, CDR2 FQNNGV. CDR3 nucleotide sequence: TGTGCCAGCAGCTTTCCGGGGTCAGGCTATGGCTACACCTTC. Its protein is CASSFPGSGYGYTF.

The rearrangement uses TRBV29-1 and TRBJ2-7, with 7 nucleotides matching TRBD1. This CDR3 contains 13 residues. With V trimmed by 6 bases and J by 5 bases, 10 bases remained unmatched. In germline, CDR1 is SQVTM, CDR2 ANQGSEA. This chain's CDR3 is CSVATTGKNEQYF. As DNA, the CDR3 is TGCAGCGTAGCTACGACAGGGAAGAACGAGCAGTACTTC.

This clonotype was observed at least ten times. The chain links TRBV5-1 to TRBJ2-1; 11 bases map to TRBD2. Germline CDR1 SGHRS, CDR2 YFSETQ. CDR3 length equals 16 residues. V was clipped by 0 bases and J by 2 bases; unmatched bases: 1. The CDR3 spells CASSLVAGGPYNEQFF. The DNA for the CDR3 is TGCGCCAGCAGCTTGGTAGCGGGGGGGCCCTACAATGAGCAGTTCTTC.

DNA of the CDR3: TGTGCCAGTAGTCAGACAGGGGACACCTACGAGCAGTACTTC. This encodes CASSQTGDTYEQYF. The chain links TRBV19 to TRBJ2-7; the match to TRBD1 covers 8 bases. V was pared by 5 bases and J by 2 bases, with 5 bases of the junction left unmatched. Germline V gene sequence: CDR1 LNHDA, CDR2 SQIVND (reference sequence). This CDR3 region has 14 residues.

At least ten counts were recorded for this clonotype. The rearrangement links TRBV24-1 to TRBJ1-2; 11 bases agree with TRBD1. The V gene's germline CDR1 is KGHDR and CDR2 SFDVKD. This CDR3 has 15 amino acids. V lost 5 bases and J lost 7; bases outside the gene matches: 8. CDR3 sequence (DNA): TGTGCCACCAGTGCGGAGGACAGGGGGCTCGGTGGCTACACCTTC. This codes for CATSAEDRGLGGYTF.

The sample holds many counts of this clonotype. CDR3 sequence: CASSPMTARLTFF. CDR3 coding DNA: TGTGCCAGCAGCCCGATGACAGCCAGGTTGACTTTCTTT. This chain connects TRBV5-6 to TRBJ1-1; possibly TRBD1 for D (5 bases). V lost 4 bases to trimming and J lost 12 bases, with 19 bases between them. The CDR3 has 13 residues. Germline V gene lookup returns CDR1 SGHDT and CDR2 YYEEEE.

This chain connects TRBV19 to TRBJ1-5, with no clear D. Germline lookup yields CDR1 LNHDA and CDR2 SQIVND (reference sequence). Trimming pared 6 bases from V and 5 bases from J, leaving 14 bases between. This CDR3 has 14 amino acids. CDR3 in DNA: TGTGCCAGTAGGGGTGATCTCGGCGATCAGCCCCAGCATTTT. Translated, it gives CASRGDLGDQPQHF.

The V gene is TRBV7-3, the J gene TRBJ2-2; 15 bases fit TRBD2. Germline trimming cut 4 bases from V and 5 bases from J; bases unmatched to any gene: 8. Germline CDR1 reads SGHTA; CDR2 reads FQGTGA. The CDR3 is 18 amino acids. The CDR3 bases are TGTGCCAGCAGCTCAGGACTAGCGGGAGGGCCTGGTACCGGGGAGCTGTTTTTT. Translating gives CASSSGLAGGPGTGELFF.

Only a few counts were recorded for this clonotype. The chain recombines TRBV18 with TRBJ2-3, with D unclear. Germline CDR1 reads KGHSH; CDR2 reads LQKENI. V was trimmed by 6 bases and J by 6 bases, leaving 19 bases between them. This CDR3 is 15 amino acids long. The CDR3, as DNA: TGTGCCAGCTCTCGGAACGGAGCTGGTGGGGATACGCAGTATTTT. Its protein product is CASSRNGAGGDTQYF. Based on the CDR3 plus reference TRBV18 and TRBJ2-3, the full variable domain is NAGVMQNPRHLVRRRGQEARLRCSPMKGHSHVYWYRQLPEEGLKFMVYLQKENIIDESGMPKERFSAEFPKEGPSILRIQQVVRGDSAAYFCASSRNGAGGDTQYFGPGTRLTVL.

This clonotype is medium-sized in the sample. The chain is built from TRBV20-1 and TRBJ2-6, with no clear D. Germline V gives CDR1 DFQATT, CDR2 SNEGSKA (reference sequence). Deletions cut 6 bases from V and 0 bases from J, with 6 bases between. The CDR3 runs to 13 residues. The CDR3 bases are TGCAGTGCGGATTTCTCTGGGGCCAACGTCCTGACTTTC. This codes for CSADFSGANVLTF.

In its sample, this clonotype was seen many times. The J gene is TRBJ2-1, the V gene TRBV11-2; no firm D call. The CDR3 has 13 residues. CDR1 is SGHAT and CDR2 is FQNNGV in the germline V gene. Trimming pared 3 bases from V and 4 bases from J, leaving 7 bases between. The CDR3 protein is CASSFYSYNEQFF. As DNA, the CDR3 is TGTGCCAGCAGCTTTTACAGTTACAATGAGCAGTTCTTC.

This clonotype was seen a few times. The rearrangement links TRBV20-1 to TRBJ1-2; D perhaps matches TRBD1 (6 bases). Looked up from germline, CDR1 is DFQATT and CDR2 is SNEGSKA (reference sequence). The CDR3 consists of 15 residues. V dropped 6 bases and J dropped 8 bases, with 25 bases sitting between them. The DNA of the CDR3 is TGCAGTGCCCCGTCCCGGGACATCGTCGAAGGGGGCTACACCTTC. It translates to CSAPSRDIVEGGYTF.